Here is one TCR beta chain with its context. The sample belongs to a study of cytomegalovirus exposure and HLA in healthy donors. The PCR was carried out with 60 Vbeta primers and 13 Jbeta primers. Sequencing used immunoSEQ multiplex PCR; TCRdb keeps in-frame clones, though not all of them. The repertoire holds 60,000 or so clones, with more than 70% as singletons. Sequenced input: PBMCs. The clonotype was recovered from a woman aged 40 to 49 in good health and CMV-seropositive.

CDR3 region: CATQVGPSSYEQYF. CDR3 coding DNA: TGTGCCACACAGGTCGGGCCCTCCTCCTACGAGCAGTACTTC. The V and J genes are TRBV7-8 and TRBJ2-7; D is perhaps TRBD1 (5 bases). The CDR3 has 14 amino acids. CDR1 is SGHVS and CDR2 is FQNEAQ in the germline V gene. Trimming removed 10 bases at V and 0 bases at J, with 16 bases between.